These 22 T cell receptor beta chains came from one sample sequenced in a study of beta chain features in type 1 diabetes. The study, taken as a whole, reports: Moderate but significant shortening of TCRB CDR3s was recorded in all four CD4+ subsets from Type 1 diabetes patients.

Sequenced material consisted of expressed TCRB transcripts (all of the isolated RNA was reverse transcribed). Sequenced by immunoSEQ multiplex PCR; TCRdb stores in-frame clones only, minus some. The sample gives about 240,000 clones, approximately 14% of which show up once; just under 0.02% is in the top ten. The antigens these receptors bind are not known. The material sequenced was naive CD4+ T cells from blood. The source is a man under 40 with type 1 diabetes.

CDR3 sequence (DNA): TGCGCCAGCAGCCAAGAATGGGGGAGGGGGACCCAGCATTTT. Translating it yields CASSQEWGRGTQHF. The V call is TRBV4-1, the J call TRBJ1-5; weak D call: TRBD1 (6 bases). Trimming took off 0 bases at V and 11 bases at J, with 14 bases between the two ends. The CDR3 runs 14 residues. CDR1 MGHRA and CDR2 YSYEKL come from the germline V gene.

CDR3: CAWTAETGFKSPLHF. CDR3 nucleotides: TGTGCCTGGACCGCCGAGACAGGGTTTAAATCACCCCTCCACTTT. The V call is TRBV30, the J call TRBJ1-6, with 7 bases aligning to TRBD1. Per the germline V gene, CDR1 is GTSNPN and CDR2 is SVGIG (reference sequence). Unmatched junction bases numbered 13, after V lost 4 bases and J lost 10 bases. The CDR3 is 15 residues long.

This clone was found a few times. The rearrangement uses TRBV19 and TRBJ2-3; tentatively, D is TRBD1 (5 bases). The CDR3 totals 13 residues. V was clipped by 9 bases and J by 2 bases, with 12 bases between them. Per the germline V gene, CDR1 is LNHDA and CDR2 is SQIVND (reference sequence). CDR3 sequence: CASNTGFTDTQYF. The CDR3 DNA is TGTGCCAGCAACACAGGATTCACAGATACGCAGTATTTT.

The rearrangement joins TRBV7-9 to TRBJ2-7, with 7 bases lining up with TRBD1. The germline V gene encodes CDR1 SEHNR and CDR2 FQNEAQ (reference sequence). The CDR3 runs to 14 residues. V gave up 4 bases and J gave up 2 bases; unmatched junction bases: 5. CDR3 sequence reads: CASSSDRSTYEQYF. The CDR3 DNA is TGTGCCAGCAGCTCGGACAGGTCTACCTACGAGCAGTACTTC.

The V gene is TRBV5-4, the J gene TRBJ2-7; 7 bases line up with TRBD1. The CDR3 has 14 residues. The J segment lost 3 bases and the V segment lost 0 bases, leaving 3 bases of the junction unmatched. CDR1 SGHNT and CDR2 YYREEE come from the germline V gene (reference sequence). For the CDR3, the DNA is TGTGCCAGCAGCTTGGGGGACAGCCACTACGAGCAGTACTTC. The encoded protein is CASSLGDSHYEQYF.

CDR3 sequence reads: CASSPTWGYQALDEQFF. CDR3 nucleotide sequence: TGTGCCAGCAGCCCGACGTGGGGCTACCAGGCCCTCGATGAGCAGTTCTTC. The chain has TRBV7-6 and TRBJ2-1; TRBD1 is a possible D gene (5 bases). Germline CDR1 and CDR2: SGHVS and FNYEAQ. V was shortened by 5 bases and J by 8 bases, with 25 bases between the two germline ends. The CDR3 runs 17 residues.

Concerning this clone itself: This sample includes further DNA sequences coding for the same CDR3. The chain employs TRBV6-5 and TRBJ1-1; the D is unclear. The germline CDR1 and CDR2 sequences are MNHEY and SVGAGI. Between the trimmed V and J ends, which lost 5 bases and 1 base, there was a span of 5 bases. The CDR3 is made up of 12 amino acids. The CDR3, as DNA: TGTGCCAGCAGTCGAGGGAACACTGAAGCTTTCTTT. It encodes CASSRGNTEAFF.

V usage is TRBV2 and J usage is TRBJ2-3; 9 bases fit TRBD2. Germline V gene lookup returns CDR1 SNHLY and CDR2 FYNNEI. V trimming: 4 bases; J trimming: 4 bases; junction bases outside the gene matches: 3. This CDR3 contains 14 residues. CDR3 in amino acids: CASSASGAADTQYF. The DNA for the CDR3 is TGTGCCAGCAGTGCTAGCGGGGCAGCAGATACGCAGTATTTT. Full variable domain (missing parts from reference TRBV2 and TRBJ2-3): EPEVTQTPSHQVTQMGQEVILRCVPISNHLYFYWYRQILGQKVEFLVSFYNNEISEKSEIFDDQFSVERPDGSNFTLKIRSTKLEDSAMYFCASSASGAADTQYFGPGTRLTVL.

This clone was seen more than once but under ten times. The V call is TRBV7-2, the J call TRBJ2-7, with D perhaps TRBD1 (6 bases). Trimming removed 4 bases at V and 2 bases at J, with 12 bases between. From germline, CDR1 is SGHTA and CDR2 FQGNSA. This CDR3 has 14 amino acids. In nucleotides, the CDR3 is TGTGCCAGCAGCTCCGACAGGCGAACCTACGAGCAGTACTTC. Encoded protein: CASSSDRRTYEQYF. Full variable domain (rest looked up from reference TRBV7-2 and TRBJ2-7): GAGVSQSPSNKVTEKGKDVELRCDPISGHTALYWYRQSLGQGLEFLIYFQGNSAPDKSGLPSDRFSAERTGGSVSTLTIQRTQQEDSAVYLCASSSDRRTYEQYFGPGTRLTVT.

This clone showed up just a few times. The chain carries TRBV5-1 and TRBJ2-3, with 9 bases matching TRBD2. V lost 3 bases, J lost 2 bases, and 13 bases stayed unmatched. The germline gives CDR1 SGHRS, CDR2 YFSETQ. CDR3 length: 18 amino acids. CDR3: CASSSGTRAGGSTDTQYF. The CDR3 nucleotides are TGCGCCAGCAGCTCGGGCACTAGAGCGGGGGGCTCCACAGATACGCAGTATTTT.

This clone was picked up a small number of times. The rearrangement links TRBV27 to TRBJ1-2; TRBD1 aligns across 7 bases. Germline CDR1 and CDR2: MNHEY and SMNVEV (reference sequence). CDR3 length: 13 amino acids. V lost 4 bases, J lost 4 bases, and 3 bases stayed unmatched. DNA of the CDR3: TGTGCCAGCAGTTCAGGGACAGTCTATGGCTACACCTTC. It translates to CASSSGTVYGYTF.

This clone was detected only a few times. This chain joins TRBV7-9 and TRBJ1-1, with D possibly matching TRBD1 (5 bases). This CDR3 is 13 amino acids long. V dropped 6 bases and J dropped 5 bases, with 13 bases sitting between them. Germline V gene sequence: CDR1 SEHNR, CDR2 FQNEAQ (reference sequence). The CDR3 DNA reads as TGTGCCAGCAGGCAGCAGGGAGGTACTGAAGCTTTCTTT. It encodes CASRQQGGTEAFF.

This clone was counted only a few times. The CDR3 here is CASSSTRPTNEKLFF. CDR3 DNA: TGTGCCAGCAGCTCTACGAGGCCAACTAATGAAAAACTGTTTTTT. V is TRBV7-9 and J is TRBJ1-4; D remains unclear. CDR1 is SEHNR, CDR2 FQNEAQ, per germline (reference sequence). This CDR3 has 15 residues. Trimming removed 4 bases at V and 0 bases at J, with 9 bases between.

The CDR3 DNA is TGTGCCAGCGGGACAGGGGATAAGTCTCGAGGCTACACCTTC. It translates to CASGTGDKSRGYTF. The chain employs TRBV2 and TRBJ1-2; 10 bases line up with TRBD1. CDR3 length: 14 amino acids. CDR1 and CDR2 (germline): SNHLY, FYNNEI. Trimming took 8 bases from V and 8 from J; bases not matched to a gene: 11. Supplemented by reference TRBV2 and TRBJ1-2, the full variable domain reads EPEVTQTPSHQVTQMGQEVILRCVPISNHLYFYWYRQILGQKVEFLVSFYNNEISEKSEIFDDQFSVERPDGSNFTLKIRSTKLEDSAMYFCASGTGDKSRGYTFGSGTRLTVV.

The chain carries TRBV5-6 and TRBJ2-3; 7 bases fit TRBD1. Germline CDR1 reads SGHDT; CDR2 reads YYEEEE. The junction had 5 bases not matched to a gene; V was cut back by 0 bases and J by 4 bases. This CDR3 region has 15 residues. The CDR3 loop is CASSLADRASDTQYF. The DNA of the CDR3 is TGTGCCAGCAGCTTGGCTGACAGGGCTTCAGATACGCAGTATTTT.

The chain recombines TRBV5-1 with TRBJ2-7; 8 positions match TRBD1. With V trimmed by 4 bases and J by 5 bases, 14 bases remained unmatched. CDR1 is SGHRS and CDR2 is YFSETQ in the germline V gene. This CDR3 spans 16 amino acids. The CDR3: CASSPDAGQGSDEQYF. The CDR3 bases are TGCGCCAGCAGCCCCGATGCCGGACAGGGCAGCGACGAGCAGTACTTC.

This chain connects TRBV5-1 to TRBJ2-7, with 7 bases matching TRBD1. With 7 bases clipped from V and 3 bases from J, the junction kept 13 bases outside the gene matches. Germline values: CDR1 SGHRS, CDR2 YFSETQ. CDR3 length equals 15 residues. The CDR3 region is CASATGPGQSYEQYF. CDR3 DNA sequence: TGCGCCAGCGCGACAGGACCGGGACAGAGCTACGAGCAGTACTTC.

This rearrangement joins TRBV30 to TRBJ1-6; 8 positions agree with TRBD1. V gave up 0 bases and J gave up 8 bases; unmatched junction bases: 3. This CDR3 is built from 14 residues. Germline values: CDR1 GTSNPN, CDR2 SVGIG (reference sequence). The CDR3 DNA sequence: TGTGCCTGGAGTGTTGGGGGACAGGATTCACCCCTCCACTTT. It is translated as CAWSVGGQDSPLHF. The variable domain in full, completed from reference TRBV30 and TRBJ1-6, reads SQTIHQWPATLVQPVGSPLSLECTVEGTSNPNLYWYRQAAGRGLQLLFYSVGIGQISSEVPQNLSASRPQDRQFILSSKKLLLSDSGFYLCAWSVGGQDSPLHFGNGTRLTVT.

This clone came up a few times. The chain recombines TRBV5-1 with TRBJ1-1; no clear D gene. The V gene lost 0 bases and the J gene lost 1 base, with 7 bases spanning the gap. Germline CDR1 is SGHRS and CDR2 is YFSETQ. The CDR3 is 14 residues long. The CDR3 coding sequence is TGCGCCAGCAGCTTGGTTGAGGGGAACACTGAAGCTTTCTTT. This sequence encodes CASSLVEGNTEAFF.

This clone was picked up a small number of times. This chain links TRBV15 with TRBJ1-5, with no clear D. CDR3 length: 13 amino acids. Germline CDR1 reads LNHNV; CDR2 reads YYDKDF (reference sequence). V lost 4 bases and J lost 2, with 6 bases in between. The CDR3 DNA reads as TGTGCCACCAGCAACCAGGGCAATCAGCCCCAGCATTTT. This translates into CATSNQGNQPQHF. Full variable domain (rest looked up from reference TRBV15 and TRBJ1-5): DAMVIQNPRYQVTQFGKPVTLSCSQTLNHNVMYWYQQKSSQAPKLLFHYYDKDFNNEADTPDNFQSRRPNTSFCFLDIRSPGLGDTAMYLCATSNQGNQPQHFGDGTRLSIL.

In its sample, this clone was seen a few times. The genes are TRBV6-5 and TRBJ2-7, with 9 nucleotides matching TRBD1. Trimming took 2 bases from V and 3 from J; bases not matched to a gene: 2. Per germline, CDR1 MNHEY and CDR2 SVGAGI. The CDR3 extends over 14 amino acids. The CDR3 region is CASSYVDRGYEQYF. CDR3 bases: TGTGCCAGCAGTTACGTGGACAGGGGCTACGAGCAGTACTTC.

The chain couples TRBV11-3 to TRBJ2-4, with D possibly matching TRBD2 (5 bases). Trimming left V 5 bases short and J 0 bases short, with 14 bases between. Germline V gene data show CDR1 as SGHNT and CDR2 as YENEEA. The CDR3 loop spans 16 amino acids. CDR3 nucleotide sequence: TGTGCCAGCAGCCAAACTAGGGAGATAGCCAAAAACATTCAGTACTTC. Translating it yields CASSQTREIAKNIQYF.